One sample yielded the 5 T cell receptor beta chains listed below, sequenced in a study of PD-1 blockade in classical Hodgkin lymphoma. The assay was immunoSEQ multiplex PCR, and TCRdb's table has in-frame clones only and misses some. The sample lists fewer than 20,000 clones; roughly 65% were seen once. This sample's time point: cycle 4 day 1 (C4D1), after more than five weeks of nivolumab. No patient escaped relapse after autologous stem cell transplantation, and brentuximab vedotin exposure varied. The sequences come from peripheral blood mononuclear cells (PBMCs), collected before the fourth cycle of nivolumab. The receptor source for this set is a human donor with classical Hodgkin lymphoma.

The chain joins TRBV11-3 to TRBJ2-1; 14 bases map to TRBD2. Germline loops: CDR1 SGHNT, CDR2 YENEEA. The J segment lost 4 bases and the V segment lost 6 bases, leaving 14 bases of the junction unmatched. This CDR3 spans 19 amino acids. DNA for the CDR3: TGTGCCAGCAGTCCCGACAGGACCGGGACTAGCGGGAGATACAATGAGCAGTTCTTC. Translating gives CASSPDRTGTSGRYNEQFF.

A single count supports this clone. This chain uses TRBV4-1 with TRBJ2-7; a possible D gene is TRBD1 (6 bases). V shed 0 bases and J shed 3 bases, with 21 bases lying between them. Germline V lookup: CDR1 MGHRA, CDR2 YSYEKL. This CDR3 contains 18 residues. DNA for the CDR3: TGCGCCAGCAGCCAAGATACCCAGGGGCGAAGGTGGTACTACGAGCAGTACTTC. It is translated as CASSQDTQGRRWYYEQYF.

V gene TRBV4-1 combines with J gene TRBJ2-1, with D perhaps TRBD1 (7 bases). Trimming removed 5 bases at V and 5 bases at J, with 19 bases between. The CDR3 length is 16 residues. Germline V gene sequence: CDR1 MGHRA, CDR2 YSYEKL. The CDR3 loop reads CASSIAQGTFDNEQFF. The CDR3 DNA is TGCGCCAGCAGCATCGCACAGGGGACTTTCGACAATGAGCAGTTCTTC.

This clone has only a few counts. CDR3 bases: TGTGCCAGCAGCCCGACAGGGGGCTATGGCTACACCTTC. It codes for CASSPTGGYGYTF. The V and J genes are TRBV7-3 and TRBJ1-2, with 9 bases fitting TRBD1. Germline-derived CDR1 and CDR2 are SGHTA and FQGTGA. Trimming cost V 5 bases and J 4 bases; bases outside gene matches: 2. CDR3 length equals 13 residues.

V gene TRBV21-1 combines with J gene TRBJ1-1; no check of the table's D call, TRBD1, against the DNA was made. TRBV21-1 has pseudogene status. This CDR3 comprises 15 residues. The CDR3 region has the DNA TGTGCCAGCAGCCACAGGTGTGAATTAGACACTGAAGCTTTCTTT. It is translated as CASSHRCELDTEAFF.